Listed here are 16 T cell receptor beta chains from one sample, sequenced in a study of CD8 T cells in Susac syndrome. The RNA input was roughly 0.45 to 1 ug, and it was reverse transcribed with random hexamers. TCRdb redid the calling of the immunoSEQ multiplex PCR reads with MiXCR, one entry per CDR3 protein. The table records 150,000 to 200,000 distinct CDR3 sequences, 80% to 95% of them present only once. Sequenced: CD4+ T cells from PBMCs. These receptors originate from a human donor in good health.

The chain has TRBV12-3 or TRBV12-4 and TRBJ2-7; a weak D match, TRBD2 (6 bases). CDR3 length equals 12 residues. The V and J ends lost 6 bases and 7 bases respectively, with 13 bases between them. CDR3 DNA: TGTGCCAGCAGGGGACTGGGATGGGAGCAGTACTTC. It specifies CASRGLGWEQYF.

CDR3 sequence: CASSGAGGTDTQYF. The CDR3 nucleotides read TGCGCCAGCAGCGGTGCGGGGGGGACAGATACGCAGTATTTT. The chain has TRBV5-1 and TRBJ2-3; TRBD2 agrees at 9 bases. With V trimmed by 4 bases and J by 3 bases, 3 bases remained unmatched. CDR1 and CDR2 from the germline V gene are SGHRS and YFSETQ. The CDR3 is 14 amino acids.

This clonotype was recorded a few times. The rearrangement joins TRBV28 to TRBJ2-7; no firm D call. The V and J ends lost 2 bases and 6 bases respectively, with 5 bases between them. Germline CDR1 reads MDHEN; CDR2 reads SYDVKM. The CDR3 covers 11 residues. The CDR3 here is CASSLGSEQYF. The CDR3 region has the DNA TGTGCCAGCAGTTTAGGGTCCGAGCAGTACTTC.

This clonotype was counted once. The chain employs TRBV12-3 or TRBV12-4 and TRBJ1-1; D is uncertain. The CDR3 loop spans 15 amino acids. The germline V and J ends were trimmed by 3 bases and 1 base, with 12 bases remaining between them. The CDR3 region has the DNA TGTGCCAGCAGTTTCGGAGCGAGGGAGAACACTGAAGCTTTCTTT. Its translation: CASSFGARENTEAFF.

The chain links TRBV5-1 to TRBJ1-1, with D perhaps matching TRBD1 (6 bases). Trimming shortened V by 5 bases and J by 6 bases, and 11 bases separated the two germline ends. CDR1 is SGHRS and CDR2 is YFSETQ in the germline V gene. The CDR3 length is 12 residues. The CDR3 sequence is CASRHTGSEAFF. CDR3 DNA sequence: TGCGCCAGCAGGCATACAGGGTCTGAAGCTTTCTTT.

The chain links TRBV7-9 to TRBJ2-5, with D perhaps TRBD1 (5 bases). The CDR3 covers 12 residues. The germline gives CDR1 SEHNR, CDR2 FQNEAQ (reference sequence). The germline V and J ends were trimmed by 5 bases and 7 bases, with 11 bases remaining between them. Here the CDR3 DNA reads TGTGCCAGCAGCCTGACCCAGGGGACCCAGTACTTC. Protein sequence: CASSLTQGTQYF.

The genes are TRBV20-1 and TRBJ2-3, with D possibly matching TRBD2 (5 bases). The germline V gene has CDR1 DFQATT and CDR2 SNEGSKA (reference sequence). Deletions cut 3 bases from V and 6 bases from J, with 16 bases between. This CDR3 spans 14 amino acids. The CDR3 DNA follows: TGCAGTGCTAGGCCGGACTGGTCGTACGATACGCAGTATTTT. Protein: CSARPDWSYDTQYF.

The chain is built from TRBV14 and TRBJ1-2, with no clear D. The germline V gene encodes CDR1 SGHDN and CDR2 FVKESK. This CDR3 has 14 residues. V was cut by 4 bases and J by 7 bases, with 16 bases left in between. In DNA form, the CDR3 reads TGTGCCAGCAGCCCGGGAGGGTATTCAGGTGGCTACACCTTC. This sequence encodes CASSPGGYSGGYTF.

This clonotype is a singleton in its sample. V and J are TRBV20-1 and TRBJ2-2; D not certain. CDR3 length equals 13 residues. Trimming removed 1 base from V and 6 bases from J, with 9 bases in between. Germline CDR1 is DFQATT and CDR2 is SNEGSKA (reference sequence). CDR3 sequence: CSARVGVSGELFF. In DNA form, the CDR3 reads TGCAGTGCTAGAGTTGGGGTCTCCGGGGAGCTGTTTTTT.

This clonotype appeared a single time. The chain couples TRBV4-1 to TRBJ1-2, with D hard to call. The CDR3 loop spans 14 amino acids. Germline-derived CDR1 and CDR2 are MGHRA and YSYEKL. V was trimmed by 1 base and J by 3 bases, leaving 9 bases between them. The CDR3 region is CASSQGYGDYGYTF. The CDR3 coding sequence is TGCGCCAGCAGCCAAGGATACGGTGACTATGGCTACACCTTC.

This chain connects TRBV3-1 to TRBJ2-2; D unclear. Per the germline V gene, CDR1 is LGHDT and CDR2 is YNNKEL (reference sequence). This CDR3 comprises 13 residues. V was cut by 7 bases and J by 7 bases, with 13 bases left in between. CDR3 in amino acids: CASTLVSSGELFF. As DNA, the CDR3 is TGTGCCAGCACCCTAGTATCGAGCGGGGAGCTGTTTTTT.

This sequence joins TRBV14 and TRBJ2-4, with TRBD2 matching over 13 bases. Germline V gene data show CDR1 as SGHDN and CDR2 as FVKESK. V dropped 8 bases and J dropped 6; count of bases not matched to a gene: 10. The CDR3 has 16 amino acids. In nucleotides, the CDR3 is TGTGCCAGCTGGGGACTAGCGGGGTGGAGTTTAAACATTCAGTACTTC. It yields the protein CASWGLAGWSLNIQYF.

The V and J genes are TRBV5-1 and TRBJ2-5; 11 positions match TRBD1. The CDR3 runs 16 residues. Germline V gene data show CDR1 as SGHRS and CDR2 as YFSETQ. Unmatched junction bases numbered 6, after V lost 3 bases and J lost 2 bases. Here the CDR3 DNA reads TGCGCCAGCAGCTCCACCGGGACAGGGGGGCAAGAGACCCAGTACTTC. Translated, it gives CASSSTGTGGQETQYF.

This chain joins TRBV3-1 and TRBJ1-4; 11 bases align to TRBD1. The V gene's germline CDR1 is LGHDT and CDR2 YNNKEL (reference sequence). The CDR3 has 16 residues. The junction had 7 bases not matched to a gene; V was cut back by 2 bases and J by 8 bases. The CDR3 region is CASSQSGQGAREKLFF. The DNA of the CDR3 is TGTGCCAGCAGCCAAAGCGGACAGGGGGCCCGGGAAAAACTGTTTTTT. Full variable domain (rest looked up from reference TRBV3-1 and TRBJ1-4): DTAVSQTPKYLVTQMGNDKSIKCEQNLGHDTMYWYKQDSKKFLKIMFSYNNKELIINETVPNRFSPKSPDKAHLNLHINSLELGDSAVYFCASSQSGQGAREKLFFGSGTQLSVL.

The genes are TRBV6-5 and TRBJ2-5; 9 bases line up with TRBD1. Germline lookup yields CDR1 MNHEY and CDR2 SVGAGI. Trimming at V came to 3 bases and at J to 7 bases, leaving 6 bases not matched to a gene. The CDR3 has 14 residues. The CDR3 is CASSYGQGPGTQYF. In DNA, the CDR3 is TGTGCCAGCAGTTATGGACAGGGGCCGGGGACCCAGTACTTC.

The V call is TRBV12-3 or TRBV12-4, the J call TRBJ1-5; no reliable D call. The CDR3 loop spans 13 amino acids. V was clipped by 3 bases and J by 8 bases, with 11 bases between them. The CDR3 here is CASSLGEEKPQHF. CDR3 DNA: TGTGCCAGCAGTTTGGGTGAGGAGAAGCCCCAGCATTTT.